This T cell receptor beta chain was identified during a study of T cells in Graves' hyperthyroidism and ophthalmopathy. This clonotype was counted a few times. Every diagnosis used clinical symptoms, serum thyroxine and TRAb, thyroid ultrasound and orbital computed tomography. The PBMCs had their origin in 10 ml of fresh peripheral blood. Amplification yielded TCR beta CDR3 regions, with RNA transcripts as the source. HTBI primers were employed in a first-round RT-PCR of the TCR CDR3. TCRdb reprocessed the multiplex PCR reads via MiXCR and lists one record per CDR3 protein. The repertoire holds hundreds of thousands of distinct CDR3 sequences, with 14% as singletons. The sequenced sample was blood. The source of this sequence is a woman aged 45-59 years with Graves' ophthalmopathy.

The CDR3 DNA sequence: TGCAGTGCTAGAGCGTCCACCGGGGGAGGCACAGATACGCAGTATTTT. Encoded protein: CSARASTGGGTDTQYF. The V and J genes are TRBV20-1 and TRBJ2-3; the D gene is possibly TRBD2 (6 bases). Trimming cost V 1 base and J 1 base, with 15 bases left between them. Germline lookup yields CDR1 DFQATT and CDR2 SNEGSKA (reference sequence). The CDR3 totals 16 residues.